Here is one TCR beta chain with its context. Its antigen remains unidentified. This record comes from a study of CD8 T cells in Susac syndrome. Findings and caveats of the study: The authors acknowledged that their TCR sequencing and HLA analysis involved a relatively small number of individuals.

Random hexamers primed reverse transcription of about 0.45 to 1 ug RNA. From the immunoSEQ multiplex PCR reads, TCRdb called clonotypes with MiXCR, one entry per CDR3 protein. This table holds fewer than 350,000 distinct CDR3 sequences, 89% found once. There are 14 residues in the CDR3. CDR1 and CDR2 (germline): GTSNPN, SVGIG (reference sequence). Trimming pared 1 base from V and 0 bases from J, leaving 7 bases between. The T cells that were sequenced for TCR beta were CD8+ and CD4+ cells from blood. The rearrangement links TRBV30 to TRBJ2-4; no definite D call. Sequencing used CD8+ T cells from PBMCs. This clonotype was obtained from a human donor with multiple sclerosis. The CDR3 nucleotides are TGTGCCTGGAGTGAAGGAGTAGCCAAAAACATTCAGTACTTC. It yields the protein CAWSEGVAKNIQYF.